Below are 18 T cell receptor beta chains sequenced from a single sample in a study of cytomegalovirus exposure and HLA in healthy donors. Primers included in the PCR were 60 Vbeta and 13 Jbeta primers. Sequenced by immunoSEQ multiplex PCR; TCRdb stores in-frame clones only, minus some. The listing contains more than 60,000 clones. The sample was PBMCs. The receptors were gathered from a boy aged 10-17 years in good health and CMV-seronegative.

The chain joins TRBV5-1 to TRBJ2-7; D remains unclear. Germline CDR1 is SGHRS and CDR2 is YFSETQ. The CDR3 runs to 17 residues. Trimming removed 1 base from V and 2 bases from J, with 19 bases in between. CDR3 bases: TGCGCCAGCAGCTTGAGGTCGGTTGAAGCGTTCACCTACGAGCAGTACTTC. This gives the protein CASSLRSVEAFTYEQYF.

V is TRBV30 and J is TRBJ1-4; 8 bases align to TRBD1. Trimming cost V 2 bases and J 5 bases; bases outside gene matches: 7. This CDR3 spans 15 amino acids. Germline values: CDR1 GTSNPN, CDR2 SVGIG (reference sequence). CDR3 DNA: TGTGCCTGGAGTAAAAAAGGACAGGGAAATGAAAAACTGTTTTTT. Translating it yields CAWSKKGQGNEKLFF.

The chain joins TRBV30 to TRBJ1-2; D gene ambiguous. V lost 4 bases and J lost 2, with 8 bases in between. The CDR3 has 12 residues. Germline CDR1 and CDR2: GTSNPN and SVGIG (reference sequence). In nucleotides, the CDR3 is TGTGCCTGGACTACGGGGAACTATGGCTACACCTTC. As protein: CAWTTGNYGYTF.

The chain links TRBV5-1 to TRBJ1-4, with D perhaps TRBD1 (5 bases). Trimming took 4 bases from V and 7 from J, leaving 20 bases between them. The length of the CDR3 is 16 residues. The germline V gene encodes CDR1 SGHRS and CDR2 YFSETQ. DNA for the CDR3: TGCGCCAGCAGCCTTGCCGTGGGGGGATCAAGTGAAAAACTGTTTTTT. Protein: CASSLAVGGSSEKLFF. Filled out from reference TRBV5-1 and TRBJ1-4, the complete variable domain reads KAGVTQTPRYLIKTRGQQVTLSCSPISGHRSVSWYQQTPGQGLQFLFEYFSETQRNKGNFPGRFSGRQFSNSRSEMNVSTLELGDSALYLCASSLAVGGSSEKLFFGSGTQLSVL.

V is TRBV7-3 and J is TRBJ2-5; D is uncertain. The length of the CDR3 is 15 residues. The germline CDR1 and CDR2 sequences are SGHTA and FQGTGA. V dropped 0 bases and J dropped 2 bases, with 10 bases sitting between them. The CDR3 is CASSLTSTYQETQYF. The CDR3, as DNA: TGTGCCAGCAGCTTAACGAGTACTTATCAAGAGACCCAGTACTTC.

V is TRBV7-2 and J is TRBJ2-5; a possible D gene is TRBD1 (5 bases). This CDR3 is 15 amino acids long. Trimming took off 1 base at V and 2 bases at J, with 11 bases between the two ends. Germline values: CDR1 SGHTA, CDR2 FQGNSA. This CDR3 reads CASSLGGKGQETQYF. CDR3 coding DNA: TGTGCCAGCAGCTTAGGAGGAAAGGGGCAAGAGACCCAGTACTTC. The full variable domain, rest sourced from reference TRBV7-2 and TRBJ2-5, is GAGVSQSPSNKVTEKGKDVELRCDPISGHTALYWYRQSLGQGLEFLIYFQGNSAPDKSGLPSDRFSAERTGGSVSTLTIQRTQQEDSAVYLCASSLGGKGQETQYFGPGTRLLVL.

The CDR3 reads CASSVRVYEQYF. Here the CDR3 DNA reads TGTGCCAGCAGTGTCCGGGTCTACGAGCAGTACTTC. The V call is TRBV6-1, the J call TRBJ2-7; D is uncertain. The CDR3 consists of 12 residues. Germline V lookup: CDR1 MNHNS, CDR2 SASEGT. With 4 bases removed from V and 3 bases from J, the gap between germline ends came to 7 bases.

This chain's CDR3 is CASLPYTGTGGYEQYF. The CDR3 DNA is TGTGCCAGCCTACCTTATACCGGGACAGGGGGCTACGAGCAGTACTTC. The V call is TRBV27, the J call TRBJ2-7; TRBD1 matches at 11 bases. V was clipped by 8 bases and J by 3 bases; unmatched bases: 12. This CDR3 region has 16 residues. Germline CDR1 reads MNHEY; CDR2 reads SMNVEV (reference sequence).

The J gene is TRBJ1-5, the V gene TRBV30, with a weak D call TRBD1 (5 bases). CDR3 length: 13 amino acids. Germline V lookup: CDR1 GTSNPN, CDR2 SVGIG (reference sequence). Trimming removed 1 base at V and 7 bases at J, with 11 bases between. The CDR3 loop reads CAWSARDYQPQHF. The DNA of the CDR3 is TGTGCCTGGAGTGCAAGGGACTACCAGCCCCAGCATTTT.

This chain uses TRBV6-6 with TRBJ1-2; TRBD1 might be the D (5 bases). V was cut by 7 bases and J by 3 bases, with 15 bases left in between. This CDR3 contains 14 residues. Germline V gives CDR1 MNHNY, CDR2 SVGAGI (reference sequence). CDR3 sequence reads: CASTSFGGDYGYTF. The CDR3 coding sequence is TGTGCCAGCACCTCATTTGGAGGGGACTATGGCTACACCTTC.

The V and J genes are TRBV4-1 and TRBJ2-1; 7 bases fit TRBD2. The CDR3 has 16 residues. Germline trimming cut 6 bases from V and 7 bases from J; bases unmatched to any gene: 15. CDR1 is MGHRA and CDR2 is YSYEKL in the germline V gene. The CDR3 protein is CASSQLAAGDRNEQFF. DNA for the CDR3: TGCGCCAGCAGTCAGCTCGCGGCGGGAGATCGGAATGAGCAGTTCTTC.

CDR3 DNA: TGTGCCAGCAGTTTAGGACCGGCAGGGAGGGTTTTCTTT. It encodes CASSLGPAGRVFF. V usage is TRBV27 and J usage is TRBJ1-1; the D gene is possibly TRBD1 (5 bases). Trimming cost V 2 bases and J 13 bases, with 17 bases left between them. The CDR3 extends over 13 amino acids. CDR1 MNHEY and CDR2 SMNVEV come from the germline V gene (reference sequence).

The V and J genes are TRBV7-7 and TRBJ2-7; tentative D call: TRBD1 (5 bases). This CDR3 comprises 14 residues. Germline V gene sequence: CDR1 SSHAT, CDR2 FNYEAQ (reference sequence). With 2 bases removed from V and 1 base from J, the gap between germline ends came to 9 bases. Written as DNA, the CDR3 is TGTGCCAGCAGCTTAAGGCAGGGATCCTACGAGCAGTACTTC. This translates into CASSLRQGSYEQYF. The full variable domain, with the rest looked up from reference TRBV7-7 and TRBJ2-7, is GAGVSQSPRYKVTKRGQDVTLRCDPISSHATLYWYQQALGQGPEFLTYFNYEAQPDKSGLPSDRFSAERPEGSISTLTIQRTEQRDSAMYRCASSLRQGSYEQYFGPGTRLTVT.

V usage is TRBV7-9 and J usage is TRBJ1-2; D gene ambiguous. The V end lost 1 base, the J end lost 5 bases, and 14 bases lay between the germline ends. This CDR3 is 15 amino acids long. Germline V gene sequence: CDR1 SEHNR, CDR2 FQNEAQ (reference sequence). In DNA, the CDR3 is TGTGCCAGCAGCTTAGGAGAGGCAAGAGTGTATGGCTACACCTTC. Protein product: CASSLGEARVYGYTF.

V gene TRBV7-6 combines with J gene TRBJ2-7, with a possible D match to TRBD2 (6 bases). CDR1 and CDR2 (germline): SGHVS, FNYEAQ. V lost 5 bases and J 4 bases, leaving 12 bases between the germline ends. The CDR3 sequence is 13 residues long. CDR3 region: CASSRGGNYEQYF. CDR3 sequence (DNA): TGTGCCAGCAGCCGCGGCGGGAATTACGAGCAGTACTTC.

This rearrangement joins TRBV6-1 to TRBJ1-1, with D perhaps TRBD1 (6 bases). V was clipped by 7 bases and J by 6 bases, with 12 bases between them. This CDR3 has 12 amino acids. The germline gives CDR1 MNHNS, CDR2 SASEGT. Here the CDR3 DNA reads TGTGCCAGCATTCGGGGGGGCGCTGAAGCTTTCTTT. It specifies CASIRGGAEAFF.

This chain connects TRBV18 to TRBJ2-3; TRBD1 might be the D (7 bases). CDR1 and CDR2 (germline): KGHSH, LQKENI. The CDR3 extends over 15 amino acids. V was cut by 6 bases and J by 0 bases, with 13 bases left in between. CDR3 sequence: CASSGQEGSTDTQYF. CDR3 DNA: TGTGCCAGCTCCGGACAGGAGGGGAGCACAGATACGCAGTATTTT.

The chain is built from TRBV11-2 and TRBJ2-2; TRBD2 agrees at 7 bases. V lost 3 bases to trimming and J lost 4 bases; unmatched junction nucleotides: 5. CDR3 size: 15 residues. The germline V gene has CDR1 SGHAT and CDR2 FQNNGV. CDR3 protein: CASSFLGEGTGELFF. As DNA, the CDR3 is TGTGCCAGCAGCTTTCTTGGGGAGGGCACCGGGGAGCTGTTTTTT.